This T cell receptor (beta chain) was documented in a study of cytomegalovirus exposure and HLA in healthy donors. Overall study findings and caveats: Later on, an analysis tied 15,000 to 20,000 TCR beta sequences to HLA alleles at 0.05 false discovery rate. Many donors shared some public TCRs, even though most TCR sequences were rare. A few chains linked to CMV were shown in vitro to be specific for CMV antigens.

With respect to this clone: Its antigen is not identified.

This CDR3 region has 13 residues. Germline loops: CDR1 SGDLS, CDR2 YYNGEE. V lost 4 bases, J lost 7 bases, and 14 bases lay in between. The PCR contained 60 Vbeta and 13 Jbeta primers. This table comes from immunoSEQ multiplex PCR, and its TCRdb copy is limited to in-frame clones, with some not included. The data contain under 150,000 clones, roughly 80% of them seen just once; the ten biggest clones take up about 3%. The receptor comes from a man aged 40-50 years in good health and CMV-seropositive. V and J are TRBV9 and TRBJ1-2; no clear D gene. What was sequenced was PBMCs. This CDR3 is CASSLTNTLGYTF. The CDR3 region has the DNA TGTGCCAGCAGCCTCACCAACACCCTTGGCTACACCTTC.